A single sample gave rise to the 14 T cell receptor beta chains below, sequenced in a study of control samples from healthy donors and cancer patients. Measured with immunoSEQ multiplex PCR; TCRdb has only the in-frame clones, and not every one. The data show 350,000 to 450,000 clones, approximately 92% seen once. The sequenced sample consisted of PBMCs. The receptors were gathered from a man aged 40-55 years with head and neck cancer.

The rearrangement joins TRBV7-2 to TRBJ1-5; 7 bases align to TRBD1. The ends lost 1 base at V and 5 bases at J; junction bases unmatched: 2. Germline V gives CDR1 SGHTA, CDR2 FQGNSA. The CDR3 loop spans 14 amino acids. In DNA, the CDR3 is TGTGCCAGCAGCTTAGGTAGGGGGCATCAGCCCCAGCATTTT. Amino acid sequence: CASSLGRGHQPQHF.

This chain uses TRBV5-1 with TRBJ1-4; maybe TRBD1 (6 bases). CDR1 is SGHRS and CDR2 is YFSETQ in the germline V gene. The V end lost 0 bases, the J end lost 5 bases, and 17 bases lay between the germline ends. The CDR3 length is 17 residues. DNA of the CDR3: TGCGCCAGCAGCTTGGGTGGTTCTGGGGGCCTCAATGAAAAACTGTTTTTT. It specifies CASSLGGSGGLNEKLFF.

This clone appeared a single time. The chain uses TRBV5-1 and TRBJ2-5; no reliable D call. Between the trimmed V and J ends, which lost 2 bases and 4 bases, there was a span of 18 bases. The CDR3 consists of 16 residues. Germline V gene sequence: CDR1 SGHRS, CDR2 YFSETQ. This CDR3 reads CASSFTLVAEVETQYF. The CDR3 DNA sequence: TGCGCCAGCAGCTTCACCCTAGTGGCGGAAGTAGAGACCCAGTACTTC.

The chain couples TRBV18 to TRBJ1-2, with 7 bases that match TRBD1. V lost 5 bases to trimming and J lost 4 bases; unmatched junction nucleotides: 7. The V gene's germline CDR1 is KGHSH and CDR2 LQKENI. The CDR3 has 14 residues. The CDR3: CASSSGDRPYGYTF. The CDR3 DNA reads TGTGCCAGCTCATCGGGGGACAGACCCTATGGCTACACCTTC.

The V and J genes are TRBV19 and TRBJ1-5; D is ambiguous. Between the trimmed V and J ends, which lost 1 base and 4 bases, there was a span of 11 bases. The CDR3 runs 15 residues. Germline CDR1 is LNHDA and CDR2 is SQIVND (reference sequence). CDR3 sequence reads: CASSIGRITNQPQHF. The CDR3 DNA follows: TGTGCCAGTAGTATAGGCAGGATTACAAATCAGCCCCAGCATTTT.

The sample holds one count of this clone. This rearrangement joins TRBV7-2 to TRBJ1-2; D is ambiguous. From germline, CDR1 is SGHTA and CDR2 FQGNSA. V was pared by 3 bases and J by 4 bases, with 9 bases between. This CDR3 region has 13 residues. For the CDR3, the DNA is TGTGCCAGCAGCTTGGGTCCCCTCTATGGCTACACCTTC. The encoded protein is CASSLGPLYGYTF.

The table lists this clone with a few counts. This chain links TRBV4-2 with TRBJ2-7; tentatively, D is TRBD2 (5 bases). CDR1 is LGHNA, CDR2 YNFKEQ, per germline. V was shortened by 4 bases and J by 4 bases, with 11 bases between the two germline ends. This CDR3 is 13 amino acids long. The CDR3 bases are TGTGCCAGCAGCCCTAGAGGGAGATACGAGCAGTACTTC. Protein sequence: CASSPRGRYEQYF.

The chain links TRBV7-3 to TRBJ2-3, with D perhaps TRBD1 or TRBD2 (6 bases each). This CDR3 has 15 residues. Germline V lookup: CDR1 SGHTA, CDR2 FQGTGA. With 2 bases removed from V and 4 bases from J, the gap between germline ends came to 13 bases. Here the CDR3 reads CASSLVGGGPDTQYF. DNA for the CDR3: TGTGCCAGCAGCTTAGTTGGTGGGGGGCCAGATACGCAGTATTTT.

This chain uses TRBV6-5 with TRBJ1-1, with 7 bases lining up with TRBD1. Germline loops: CDR1 MNHEY, CDR2 SVGAGI. This CDR3 has 14 amino acids. J was trimmed by 3 bases and V by 2 bases; bases with no gene match: 3. The CDR3 coding sequence is TGTGCCAGCAGTTACGGACAGGCATACACTGAAGCTTTCTTT. Its protein product is CASSYGQAYTEAFF.

The chain couples TRBV6-2 or TRBV6-3 to TRBJ1-3; 7 bases agree with TRBD1. The V gene's germline CDR1 is MNHEY and CDR2 SVGEGT. The CDR3 covers 16 residues. V was clipped by 5 bases and J by 4 bases; unmatched bases: 11. In nucleotides, the CDR3 is TGTGCCAGCAGTGGGGACAGCCAGTCTTTCGGAAACACCATATATTTT. It is translated as CASSGDSQSFGNTIYF.

V is TRBV27 and J is TRBJ1-1; TRBD1 matches 8 bases. Germline trimming cut 8 bases from V and 3 bases from J; bases unmatched to any gene: 8. CDR3 length: 14 residues. CDR1 is MNHEY and CDR2 is SMNVEV in the germline V gene (reference sequence). CDR3 loop: CASHRTGPYTEAFF. The DNA for the CDR3 is TGTGCCAGCCATCGGACAGGGCCTTACACTGAAGCTTTCTTT.

The chain carries TRBV3-1 (or the pseudogene TRBV3-2) and TRBJ2-3, with a possible D match to TRBD2 (7 bases). Germline V gene sequence: CDR1 LGHDT, CDR2 YNNKEL (reference sequence). The CDR3 is 18 residues long. V was trimmed by 0 bases and J by 5 bases, leaving 21 bases between them. The DNA of the CDR3 is TGTGCCAGCAGCCAAGATTTTCGCGGGGGCCCTGAGAAAGATACGCAGTATTTT. It specifies CASSQDFRGGPEKDTQYF.

The rearrangement joins TRBV2 to TRBJ2-3; 9 nucleotides match TRBD1. Per germline, CDR1 SNHLY and CDR2 FYNNEI. This CDR3 is 15 amino acids long. After removal of 3 bases from V and 4 bases from J, the junction contained 5 bases not matched to a gene. The CDR3 coding sequence is TGTGCCAGCAGTGAGGGGGGGACAGGGTCAGATACGCAGTATTTT. It is translated as CASSEGGTGSDTQYF.

This clone occurred a few times. This chain connects TRBV11-1 to TRBJ2-3; D is uncertain. Germline loops: CDR1 SGHAT, CDR2 FQDESV (reference sequence). The CDR3 spans 11 residues. V was pared by 5 bases and J by 6 bases, with 6 bases between. In nucleotides, the CDR3 is TGTGCCAGCAGCGTCAGGGATACGCAGTATTTT. This gives the protein CASSVRDTQYF.